This T cell receptor (beta chain) was obtained from a study of blood T cells in healthy people across ages. Study conclusions and caveats: Because sorting was not performed, PBMCs prevented conclusive naive versus antigen-experienced comparison. When set beside aged donors, long-lived donors presented more naive CD4+ cells and higher diversity.

In this sample, this clonotype turned up many times. The antigen is undetermined. Through a sample-barcoded 5' primer and a J-beta primer mix, a second PCR was run for roughly 6 to 12 cycles. MiXCR, run by TCRdb on the 5' RACE reads, gives a single entry per CDR3 protein. The data hold 550,000 to 800,000 distinct CDR3 sequences, with about a third observed a single time. Trimming shortened V by 7 bases and J by 1 base, and 19 bases separated the two germline ends. This CDR3 has 15 amino acids. Germline CDR1 is SQVTM and CDR2 is ANQGSEA. At least 5.5 micrograms of total RNA were extracted per sample. This chain connects TRBV29-1 to TRBJ1-1; D is perhaps TRBD1 (5 bases). This TCR was recovered from an elderly woman in good health. What was sequenced was blood. The CDR3 bases are TGCAGCGCTGGAGGGGCCCGAGGATCGAACACTGAAGCTTTCTTT. Translating gives CSAGGARGSNTEAFF. The full variable domain, its missing parts supplied by reference TRBV29-1 and TRBJ1-1, is SAVISQKPSRDICQRGTSLTIQCQVDSQVTMMFWYRQQPGQSLTLIATANQGSEATYESGFVIDKFPISRPNLTFSTLTVSNMSPEDSSIYLCSAGGARGSNTEAFFGQGTRLTVV.